This T cell receptor beta chain stems from a study of blood T cell repertoires in COVID-19. About the research overall: Samples taken during acute and convalescent COVID-19 were collected in the United States, Italy and Spain. T cells, B-cell-depleted T cells, or PBMCs supplied cDNA or gDNA.

Residents of over 20 US areas, aged about 18 to 89 years, made up the participants. Participants had their cohort set by participant-reported clinical history. V lost 6 bases, J lost 5 bases, and 19 bases stayed unmatched. Germline-derived CDR1 and CDR2 are MDHEN and SYDVKM. This CDR3 comprises 17 residues. The repertoire was sequenced with immunoSEQ multiplex PCR; TCRdb's copy has only in-frame clones and lacks some. The sample carries roughly 250,000 clones, approximately 91% recorded once. The sequenced sample was PBMCs or T cells enriched from blood (not recorded which). The TCR comes from a woman aged 35 to 49 with acute COVID-19. The V call is TRBV28, the J call TRBJ2-7, with 7 bases aligning to TRBD1. Here the CDR3 reads CASSLGVGGSRVNEQYF. In DNA form, the CDR3 reads TGTGCCAGCAGCTTAGGAGTAGGGGGCTCGAGGGTGAACGAGCAGTACTTC.